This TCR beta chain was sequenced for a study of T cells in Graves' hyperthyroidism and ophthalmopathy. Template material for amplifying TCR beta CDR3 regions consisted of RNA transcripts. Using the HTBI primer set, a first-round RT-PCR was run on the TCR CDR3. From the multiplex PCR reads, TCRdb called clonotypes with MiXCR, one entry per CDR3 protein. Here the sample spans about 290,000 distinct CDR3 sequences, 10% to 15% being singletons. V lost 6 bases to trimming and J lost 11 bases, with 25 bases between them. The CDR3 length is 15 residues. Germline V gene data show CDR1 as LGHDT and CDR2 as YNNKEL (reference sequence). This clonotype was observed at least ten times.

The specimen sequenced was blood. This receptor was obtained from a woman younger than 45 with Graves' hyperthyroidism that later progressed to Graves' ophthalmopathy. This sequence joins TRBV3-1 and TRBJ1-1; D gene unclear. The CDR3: CASSSENGLTWRAFF. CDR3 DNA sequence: TGTGCCAGCAGTAGCGAAAACGGACTGACTTGGAGGGCTTTCTTT.